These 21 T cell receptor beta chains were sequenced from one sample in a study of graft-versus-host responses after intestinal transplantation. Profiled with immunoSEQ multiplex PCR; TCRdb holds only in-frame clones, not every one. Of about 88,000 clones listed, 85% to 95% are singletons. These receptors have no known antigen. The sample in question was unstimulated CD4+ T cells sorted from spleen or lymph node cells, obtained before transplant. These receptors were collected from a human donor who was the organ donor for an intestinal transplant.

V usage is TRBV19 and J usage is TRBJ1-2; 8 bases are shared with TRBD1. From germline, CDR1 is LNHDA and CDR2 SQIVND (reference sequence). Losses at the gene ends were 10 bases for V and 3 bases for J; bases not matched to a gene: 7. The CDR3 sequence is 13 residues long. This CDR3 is CATNPGGHYGYTF. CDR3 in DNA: TGTGCCACCAATCCAGGGGGCCACTATGGCTACACCTTC. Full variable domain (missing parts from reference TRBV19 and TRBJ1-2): DGGITQSPKYLFRKEGQNVTLSCEQNLNHDAMYWYRQDPGQGLRLIYYSQIVNDFQKGDIAEGYSVSREKKESFPLTVTSAQKNPTAFYLCATNPGGHYGYTFGSGTRLTVV.

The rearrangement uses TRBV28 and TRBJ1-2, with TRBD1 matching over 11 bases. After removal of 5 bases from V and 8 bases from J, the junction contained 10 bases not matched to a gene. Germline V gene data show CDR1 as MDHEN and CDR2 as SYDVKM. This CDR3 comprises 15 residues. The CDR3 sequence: CASSPPGTGGGGYTF. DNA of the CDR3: TGTGCCAGCAGTCCCCCCGGGACAGGGGGTGGCGGCTACACCTTC.

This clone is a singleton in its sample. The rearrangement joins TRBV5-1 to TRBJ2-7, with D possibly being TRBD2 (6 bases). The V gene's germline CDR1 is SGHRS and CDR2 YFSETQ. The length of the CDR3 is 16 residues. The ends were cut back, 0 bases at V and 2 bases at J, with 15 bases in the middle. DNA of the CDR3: TGCGCCAGCAGCTTGGCCTTGGCCGGGGGTGCCTACGAGCAGTACTTC. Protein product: CASSLALAGGAYEQYF.

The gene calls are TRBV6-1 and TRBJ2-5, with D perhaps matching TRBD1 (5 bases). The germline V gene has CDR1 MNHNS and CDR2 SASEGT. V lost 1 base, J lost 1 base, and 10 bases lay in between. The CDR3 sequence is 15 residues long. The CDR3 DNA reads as TGTGCCAGCAGTGAAGTTCGGCAGGGCCAAGAGACCCAGTACTTC. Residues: CASSEVRQGQETQYF.

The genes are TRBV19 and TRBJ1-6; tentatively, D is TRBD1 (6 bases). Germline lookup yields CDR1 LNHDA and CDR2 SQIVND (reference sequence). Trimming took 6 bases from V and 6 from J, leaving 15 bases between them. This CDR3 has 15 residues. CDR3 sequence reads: CASRLGGGFNSPLHF. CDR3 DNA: TGTGCCAGTAGGCTGGGTGGGGGCTTTAATTCACCCCTCCACTTT.

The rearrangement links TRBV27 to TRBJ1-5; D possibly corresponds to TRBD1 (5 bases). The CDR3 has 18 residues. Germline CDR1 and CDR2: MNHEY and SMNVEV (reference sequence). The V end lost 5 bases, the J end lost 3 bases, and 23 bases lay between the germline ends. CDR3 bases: TGTGCCAGCAGTCCCTCCTCGATGGCGTCAGGACACAATCAGCCCCAGCATTTT. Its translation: CASSPSSMASGHNQPQHF.

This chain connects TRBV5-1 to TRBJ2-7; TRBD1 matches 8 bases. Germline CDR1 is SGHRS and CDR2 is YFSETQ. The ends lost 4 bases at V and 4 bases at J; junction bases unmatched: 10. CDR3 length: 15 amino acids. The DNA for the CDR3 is TGCGCCAGCAGCCCCCAGGGGGCTTCTCGATACGAGCAGTACTTC. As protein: CASSPQGASRYEQYF.

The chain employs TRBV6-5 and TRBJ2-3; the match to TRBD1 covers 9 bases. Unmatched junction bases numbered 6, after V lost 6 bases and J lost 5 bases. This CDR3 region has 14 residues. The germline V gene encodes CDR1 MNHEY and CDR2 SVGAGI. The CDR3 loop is CASRVQGAGDTQYF. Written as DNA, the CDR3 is TGTGCCAGCAGGGTACAGGGGGCCGGAGATACGCAGTATTTT.

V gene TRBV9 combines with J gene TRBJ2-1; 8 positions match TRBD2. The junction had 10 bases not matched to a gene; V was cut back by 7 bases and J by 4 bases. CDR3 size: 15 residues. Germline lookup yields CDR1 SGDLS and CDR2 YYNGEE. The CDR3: CASSSGRGVYNEQFF. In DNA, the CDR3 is TGTGCCAGCTCCTCGGGGCGGGGGGTGTACAATGAGCAGTTCTTC.

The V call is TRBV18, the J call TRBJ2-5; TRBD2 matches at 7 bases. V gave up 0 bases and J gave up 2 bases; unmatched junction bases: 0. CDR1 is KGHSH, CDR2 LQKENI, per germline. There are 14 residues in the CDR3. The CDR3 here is CASSPPSGQETQYF. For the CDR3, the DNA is TGTGCCAGCTCACCACCTAGCGGGCAAGAGACCCAGTACTTC.

CDR3 DNA: TGTGAAGATCGGGGGGGCTGGCGGAGGCCGAACCCTTACAATGAGCAGTTCTTC. This codes for CEDRGGWRRPNPYNEQFF. The chain uses TRBV19 and TRBJ2-1; 8 nucleotides match TRBD2. CDR1 LNHDA and CDR2 SQIVND come from the germline V gene (reference sequence). This CDR3 has 18 residues.

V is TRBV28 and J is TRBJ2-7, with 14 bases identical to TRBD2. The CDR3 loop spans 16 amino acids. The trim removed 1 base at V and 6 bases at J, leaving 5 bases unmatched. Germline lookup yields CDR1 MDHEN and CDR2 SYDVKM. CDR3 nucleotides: TGTGCCAGCAGTTTATTCGGGACTAGCGGGGGTCGCGAGCAGTACTTC. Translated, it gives CASSLFGTSGGREQYF. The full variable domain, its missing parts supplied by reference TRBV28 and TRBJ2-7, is DVKVTQSSRYLVKRTGEKVFLECVQDMDHENMFWYRQDPGLGLRLIYFSYDVKMKEKGDIPEGYSVSREKKERFSLILESASTNQTSMYLCASSLFGTSGGREQYFGPGTRLTVT.

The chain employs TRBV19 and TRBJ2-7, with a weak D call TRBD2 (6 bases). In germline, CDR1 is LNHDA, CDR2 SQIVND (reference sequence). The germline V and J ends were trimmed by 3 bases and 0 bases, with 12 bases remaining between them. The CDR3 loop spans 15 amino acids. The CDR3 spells CASSIVGGASYEQYF. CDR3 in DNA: TGTGCCAGTAGTATCGTTGGCGGGGCCTCCTACGAGCAGTACTTC.

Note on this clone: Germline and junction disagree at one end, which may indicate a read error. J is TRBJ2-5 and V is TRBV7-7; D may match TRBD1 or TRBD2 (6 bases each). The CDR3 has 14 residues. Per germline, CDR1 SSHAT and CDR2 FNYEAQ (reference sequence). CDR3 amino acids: CASSLADSQETQYF. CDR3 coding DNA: TGTGCTAGCAGCTTAGCGGACAGTCAAGAGACCCAGTACTTC.

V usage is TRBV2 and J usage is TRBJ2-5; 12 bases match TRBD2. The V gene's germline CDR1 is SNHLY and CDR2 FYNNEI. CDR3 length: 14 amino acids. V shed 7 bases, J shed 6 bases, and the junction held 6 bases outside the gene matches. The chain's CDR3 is CASILAGGWKTQYF. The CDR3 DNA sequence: TGTGCCAGCATTCTAGCGGGGGGGTGGAAGACCCAGTACTTC.

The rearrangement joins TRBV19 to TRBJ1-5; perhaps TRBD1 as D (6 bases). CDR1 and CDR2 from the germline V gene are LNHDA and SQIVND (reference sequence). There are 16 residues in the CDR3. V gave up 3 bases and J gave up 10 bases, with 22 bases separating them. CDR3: CASSMGDKIGANPQHF. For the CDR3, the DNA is TGTGCCAGTAGTATGGGGGACAAAATAGGGGCCAATCCCCAGCATTTT.

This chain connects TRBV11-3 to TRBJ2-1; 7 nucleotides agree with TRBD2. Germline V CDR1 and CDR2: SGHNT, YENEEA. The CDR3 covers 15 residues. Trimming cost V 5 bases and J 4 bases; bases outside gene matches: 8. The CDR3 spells CASSLGLGVYNEQFF. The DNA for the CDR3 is TGTGCCAGCAGCCTTGGACTAGGAGTTTACAATGAGCAGTTCTTC.

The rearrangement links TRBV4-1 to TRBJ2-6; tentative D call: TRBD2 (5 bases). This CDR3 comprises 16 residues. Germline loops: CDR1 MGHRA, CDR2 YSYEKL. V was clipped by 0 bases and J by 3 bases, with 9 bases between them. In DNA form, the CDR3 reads TGCGCCAGCAGCCAAGATCTGAGGGTTGGGGCCAACGTCCTGACTTTC. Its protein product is CASSQDLRVGANVLTF.

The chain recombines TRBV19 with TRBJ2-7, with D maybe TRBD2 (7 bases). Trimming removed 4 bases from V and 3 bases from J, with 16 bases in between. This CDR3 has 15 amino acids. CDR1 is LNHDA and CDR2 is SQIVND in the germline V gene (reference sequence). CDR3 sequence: CASSKGGTTNYEQYF. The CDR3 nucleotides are TGTGCCAGTAGTAAAGGGGGGACTACGAACTACGAGCAGTACTTC. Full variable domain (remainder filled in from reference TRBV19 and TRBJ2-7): DGGITQSPKYLFRKEGQNVTLSCEQNLNHDAMYWYRQDPGQGLRLIYYSQIVNDFQKGDIAEGYSVSREKKESFPLTVTSAQKNPTAFYLCASSKGGTTNYEQYFGPGTRLTVT.

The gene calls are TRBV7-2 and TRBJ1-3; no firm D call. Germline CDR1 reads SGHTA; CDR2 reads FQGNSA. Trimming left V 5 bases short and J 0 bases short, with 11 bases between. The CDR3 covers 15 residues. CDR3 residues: CASSTRHPSGNTIYF. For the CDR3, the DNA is TGTGCCAGCAGCACCCGACATCCCTCTGGAAACACCATATATTTT.

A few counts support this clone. The CDR3 nucleotides are TGTGCCTGGAACGACGACAGGCCCGGGGTTTTTGGCTACACCTTC. Translation gives CAWNDDRPGVFGYTF. V is TRBV30 and J is TRBJ1-2; tentatively, D is TRBD1 (6 bases). With 4 bases removed from V and 7 bases from J, the gap between germline ends came to 22 bases. Per germline, CDR1 GTSNPN and CDR2 SVGIG (reference sequence). This CDR3 spans 15 amino acids.